Presented here are 31 T cell receptor beta chains from one specimen sequenced in a study of cytotoxic CD8 clonotypes in ibrutinib-treated CLL. Using immunoSEQ multiplex PCR, the repertoire was profiled, and TCRdb retains in-frame clones only, with some absent. The sample has almost 85,000 clones, just over 85% seen once. The input for sequencing was PBMCs, taken before ibrutinib treatment. The receptors were gathered from a human donor with chronic lymphocytic leukemia.

The chain combines TRBV4-1 with TRBJ1-5, with a tentative D call TRBD1 (5 bases). V was cut by 0 bases and J by 1 base, with 7 bases left in between. The CDR3 is 15 amino acids. From germline, CDR1 is MGHRA and CDR2 YSYEKL. CDR3 region: CASSQEAGSNQPQHF. The CDR3 nucleotides are TGCGCCAGCAGCCAAGAAGCAGGGAGCAATCAGCCCCAGCATTTT.

The J gene is TRBJ2-3, the V gene TRBV19; no definite D call. V was pared by 5 bases and J by 4 bases, with 10 bases between. CDR3 length equals 13 residues. The germline CDR1 and CDR2 sequences are LNHDA and SQIVND (reference sequence). The DNA of the CDR3 is TGTGCCAGTAGTCCCCGCCGGGCAGATACGCAGTATTTT. The encoded protein is CASSPRRADTQYF.

This chain joins TRBV29-1 and TRBJ2-7, with D possibly TRBD2 on 6 matching bases. CDR3 length equals 12 residues. Germline V gene sequence: CDR1 SQVTM, CDR2 ANQGSEA. The V and J ends lost 1 base and 7 bases respectively, with 11 bases between them. The CDR3 region is CSVEGPGVEQYF. The CDR3, as DNA: TGCAGCGTTGAAGGCCCGGGGGTGGAGCAGTACTTC.

This sequence joins TRBV4-1 and TRBJ2-7; D possibly corresponds to TRBD1 (5 bases). The CDR3 extends over 13 amino acids. V lost 1 base to trimming and J lost 3 bases, with 7 bases between them. The germline V gene encodes CDR1 MGHRA and CDR2 YSYEKL. CDR3 DNA: TGCGCCAGCAGCCAAGTAGACAGCTACGAGCAGTACTTC. This translates into CASSQVDSYEQYF.

The chain employs TRBV27 and TRBJ1-1; no clear D. The V gene lost 3 bases and the J gene lost 2 bases, with 10 bases spanning the gap. Germline loops: CDR1 MNHEY, CDR2 SMNVEV (reference sequence). The CDR3 is 14 amino acids. This chain's CDR3 is CASSFLSGNTEAFF. The CDR3 DNA sequence: TGTGCCAGCAGTTTTCTGTCCGGAAACACTGAAGCTTTCTTT.

In DNA form, the CDR3 reads TGTGCCAGCTCACGGGAGTTCACTGAAGCTTTCTTT. Translated, it gives CASSREFTEAFF. The chain recombines TRBV18 with TRBJ1-1, with D hard to call. CDR1 and CDR2 (germline): KGHSH, LQKENI. The V and J ends lost 4 bases and 4 bases respectively, with 7 bases between them. CDR3 length equals 12 residues.

The sample holds one count of this clone. The chain joins TRBV18 to TRBJ1-3; tentatively, D is TRBD1 (5 bases). Trimming shortened V by 2 bases and J by 0 bases, and 11 bases separated the two germline ends. This CDR3 is 16 amino acids long. From germline, CDR1 is KGHSH and CDR2 LQKENI. The CDR3 DNA follows: TGTGCCAGCTCACCAACGGCCGGGACCTCTGGAAACACCATATATTTT. It encodes CASSPTAGTSGNTIYF.

The chain recombines TRBV7-9 with TRBJ2-2, with 9 bases lining up with TRBD1. V dropped 4 bases and J dropped 3; count of bases not matched to a gene: 6. Germline V gene lookup returns CDR1 SEHNR and CDR2 FQNEAQ (reference sequence). The CDR3 covers 16 residues. The CDR3 sequence is CASSSGTGFYTGELFF. DNA for the CDR3: TGTGCCAGCAGCTCCGGGACAGGGTTTTACACCGGGGAGCTGTTTTTT.

Concerning this clone: Other DNA variants within this sample encode the same CDR3. This chain links TRBV7-8 with TRBJ1-5, with D possibly being TRBD1 (6 bases). V lost 4 bases to trimming and J lost 2 bases, with 9 bases between them. Germline V lookup: CDR1 SGHVS, CDR2 FQNEAQ. The CDR3 loop spans 14 amino acids. This CDR3 is CASSSTGRNQPQHF. The CDR3 DNA reads as TGTGCCAGCAGCTCTACAGGGCGCAATCAGCCCCAGCATTTT.

V usage is TRBV30 and J usage is TRBJ1-3; perhaps TRBD1 as D (5 bases). V gave up 7 bases and J gave up 2 bases, with 12 bases separating them. The CDR3 extends over 13 amino acids. CDR1 GTSNPN and CDR2 SVGIG come from the germline V gene (reference sequence). In nucleotides, the CDR3 is TGTGCCTACAAAAGGGGAGCTGGAAACACCATATATTTT. This sequence encodes CAYKRGAGNTIYF.

The CDR3 reads CASSETLTGSYEQYF. The CDR3, as DNA: TGTGCCAGCAGTGAAACCCTGACAGGCTCCTACGAGCAGTACTTC. This chain links TRBV25-1 with TRBJ2-5; tentatively, D is TRBD1 (6 bases). The better agreement between TRBJ2-7 and the DNA end casts doubt on the J call. This CDR3 is 15 amino acids long. CDR1 is MGHDK and CDR2 is SYGVNS in the germline V gene.

The chain combines TRBV11-3 with TRBJ2-1; 8 bases are shared with TRBD2. The CDR3 covers 15 residues. J lost 5 bases, V lost 1 base, and 4 bases had no gene match. The germline V gene encodes CDR1 SGHNT and CDR2 YENEEA. Here the CDR3 reads CASSLGSGSHNEQFF. In DNA, the CDR3 is TGTGCCAGCAGCTTAGGGAGCGGGAGCCACAATGAGCAGTTCTTC. Full variable domain (rest looked up from reference TRBV11-3 and TRBJ2-1): EAGVVQSPRYKIIEKKQPVAFWCNPISGHNTLYWYLQNLGQGPELLIRYENEEAVDDSQLPKDRFSAERLKGVDSTLKIQPAELGDSAVYLCASSLGSGSHNEQFFGPGTRLTVL.

About this clone itself: Mismatch with germline at one junction end may stem from a read error. The chain links TRBV4-2 to TRBJ2-1; 8 bases are shared with TRBD2. From germline, CDR1 is LGHNA and CDR2 YNFKEQ. The length of the CDR3 is 16 residues. The CDR3 protein is CASSQAWTSSNNEQFF. CDR3 coding DNA: TGTGCCAGCAGCCAAGCCTGGACTAGCTCCAACAATGAGCAGTTCTTC.

V is TRBV5-1 and J is TRBJ1-5; the D gene is possibly TRBD1 (6 bases). The CDR3 spans 17 residues. From germline, CDR1 is SGHRS and CDR2 YFSETQ. With 3 bases removed from V and 7 bases from J, the gap between germline ends came to 23 bases. The CDR3 sequence is CASSSGALQGLEQPQHF. In DNA form, the CDR3 reads TGCGCCAGCAGCTCGGGGGCGCTACAGGGTCTTGAGCAGCCCCAGCATTTT.

This clone was seen just once. Its ends do not fully match the called genes, so a read error is possible. This rearrangement joins TRBV2 to TRBJ1-2; 8 bases agree with TRBD1. The CDR3 has 13 amino acids. Germline loops: CDR1 SNHLY, CDR2 FYNNEI. The CDR3 DNA sequence: TGTGCCAGCAAGGTATGGGACAGGCCTACCAGATCCTTC. Amino acids: CASKVWDRPTRSF.

V gene TRBV30 combines with J gene TRBJ1-2; D unclear. The V end was cut by 0 bases, the J end by 8 bases, with 13 bases between. The CDR3 loop spans 13 amino acids. Germline CDR1 GTSNPN, CDR2 SVGIG (reference sequence). The DNA of the CDR3 is TGTGCCTGGAGTGTGGTCACCTCTGGGGGCTACACCTTC. This codes for CAWSVVTSGGYTF. The full variable domain, with the rest looked up from reference TRBV30 and TRBJ1-2, is SQTIHQWPATLVQPVGSPLSLECTVEGTSNPNLYWYRQAAGRGLQLLFYSVGIGQISSEVPQNLSASRPQDRQFILSSKKLLLSDSGFYLCAWSVVTSGGYTFGSGTRLTVV.

This sequence joins TRBV6-1 and TRBJ1-2, with D hard to call. V was shortened by 1 base and J by 0 bases, with 3 bases between the two germline ends. Germline V lookup: CDR1 MNHNS, CDR2 SASEGT. The CDR3 has 13 residues. The CDR3 here is CASSEGANYGYTF. Written as DNA, the CDR3 is TGTGCCAGCAGTGAAGGGGCTAACTATGGCTACACCTTC.

The CDR3 DNA follows: TGTGCCACCAAGGTTTCGGCGGTGGCGGGATTGGATGAGCAGTTCTTC. Its protein product is CATKVSAVAGLDEQFF. J is TRBJ2-1 and V is TRBV15; tentative D call: TRBD2 (6 bases). Germline V lookup: CDR1 LNHNV, CDR2 YYDKDF (reference sequence). V was shortened by 7 bases and J by 8 bases, with 24 bases between the two germline ends. The CDR3 totals 16 residues.

The CDR3, as DNA: TGCAGCGTGATAAGCGGGAGTAGCAATCAGCCCCAGCATTTT. The encoded protein is CSVISGSSNQPQHF. The chain has TRBV29-1 and TRBJ1-5; the D is unclear. This CDR3 spans 14 amino acids. Germline V lookup: CDR1 SQVTM, CDR2 ANQGSEA. The V and J ends lost 6 bases and 0 bases respectively, with 12 bases between them.

This chain links TRBV19 with TRBJ2-1; no clear D. Germline lookup yields CDR1 LNHDA and CDR2 SQIVND (reference sequence). The ends were cut back, 2 bases at V and 9 bases at J, with 14 bases in the middle. The CDR3 has 14 residues. The DNA for the CDR3 is TGTGCCAGTAGTATACTTCCAGTCCTCGGTGAGCAGTTCTTC. Residues: CASSILPVLGEQFF.

This sequence joins TRBV5-1 and TRBJ2-6, with no clear D. Trimming left V 5 bases short and J 4 bases short, with 16 bases between. The germline CDR1 and CDR2 sequences are SGHRS and YFSETQ. The CDR3 loop spans 16 amino acids. CDR3 DNA sequence: TGCGCCAGCAGGCCGAGAGAGGATACCGGGGCCAACGTCCTGACTTTC. Its translation: CASRPREDTGANVLTF.

The rearrangement links TRBV5-1 to TRBJ2-7, with TRBD1 matching over 10 bases. The V gene end was trimmed by 4 bases and the J gene end by 2 bases; junction bases not matched to a gene: 6. This CDR3 has 15 residues. CDR1 is SGHRS, CDR2 YFSETQ, per germline. CDR3 residues: CASSLRDRGAYEQYF. The CDR3 nucleotides read TGCGCCAGCAGCCTCCGGGACAGGGGAGCCTACGAGCAGTACTTC. Supplemented by reference TRBV5-1 and TRBJ2-7, the full variable domain reads KAGVTQTPRYLIKTRGQQVTLSCSPISGHRSVSWYQQTPGQGLQFLFEYFSETQRNKGNFPGRFSGRQFSNSRSEMNVSTLELGDSALYLCASSLRDRGAYEQYFGPGTRLTVT.

The J gene is TRBJ2-1, the V gene TRBV7-2; TRBD2 agrees at 7 bases. Losses at the gene ends were 0 bases for V and 9 bases for J; bases not matched to a gene: 11. The CDR3 covers 16 residues. In germline, CDR1 is SGHTA, CDR2 FQGNSA. Written as DNA, the CDR3 is TGTGCCAGCAGCTTAGCCGTAGCGATGCGGGAGTTTGAGCAGTTCTTC. It encodes CASSLAVAMREFEQFF.

The CDR3 here is CASSGRAGVRNNEQFF. For the CDR3, the DNA is TGTGCCAGCAGCGGACGAGCGGGAGTTCGTAACAATGAGCAGTTCTTC. The chain has TRBV9 and TRBJ2-1; TRBD2 agrees at 8 bases. The V gene's germline CDR1 is SGDLS and CDR2 YYNGEE. The CDR3 spans 16 residues. The V segment lost 3 bases and the J segment 5 bases; nucleotides outside the gene matches: 10. The full variable domain, its missing parts supplied by reference TRBV9 and TRBJ2-1, is DSGVTQTPKHLITATGQRVTLRCSPRSGDLSVYWYQQSLDQGLQFLIQYYNGEERAKGNILERFSAQQFPDLHSELNLSSLELGDSALYFCASSGRAGVRNNEQFFGPGTRLTVL.

The J gene is TRBJ2-3, the V gene TRBV19, with no clear D. The length of the CDR3 is 14 residues. Trimming left V 3 bases short and J 2 bases short, with 9 bases between. Germline values: CDR1 LNHDA, CDR2 SQIVND (reference sequence). This CDR3 is CASSILDVTDTQYF. The CDR3, as DNA: TGTGCCAGTAGTATTCTGGACGTCACAGATACGCAGTATTTT.

The chain employs TRBV25-1 and TRBJ2-2; D is possibly TRBD1 (6 bases). Trimming shortened V by 2 bases and J by 7 bases, and 11 bases separated the two germline ends. CDR1 is MGHDK, CDR2 SYGVNS, per germline. The CDR3 spans 14 residues. CDR3 sequence (DNA): TGTGCCAGCAGTGAAATTGGGGGCCTCGGGGAGCTGTTTTTT. As protein: CASSEIGGLGELFF. Together with reference TRBV25-1 and TRBJ2-2, the CDR3 gives the full variable domain: EADIYQTPRYLVIGTGKKITLECSQTMGHDKMYWYQQDPGMELHLIHYSYGVNSTEKGDLSSESTVSRIRTEHFPLTLESARPSHTSQYLCASSEIGGLGELFFGEGSRLTVL.

The V call is TRBV29-1, the J call TRBJ2-7, with 7 nucleotides matching TRBD2. Germline-derived CDR1 and CDR2 are SQVTM and ANQGSEA. CDR3 length equals 13 residues. V lost 6 bases to trimming and J lost 4 bases; unmatched junction nucleotides: 9. This CDR3 reads CSVRRLAEYEQYF. As DNA, the CDR3 is TGCAGCGTCAGGAGGCTAGCGGAGTACGAGCAGTACTTC.

J is TRBJ1-4 and V is TRBV7-9; possibly TRBD1 for D (6 bases). Germline CDR1 and CDR2: SEHNR and FQNEAQ (reference sequence). Deletions cut 5 bases from V and 3 bases from J, with 16 bases between. There are 16 residues in the CDR3. The CDR3 region is CASSPGRGASNEKLFF. The CDR3 coding sequence is TGTGCCAGCAGCCCGGGACGGGGGGCGTCTAATGAAAAACTGTTTTTT. Full variable domain (remainder filled in from reference TRBV7-9 and TRBJ1-4): DTGVSQNPRHKITKRGQNVTFRCDPISEHNRLYWYRQTLGQGPEFLTYFQNEAQLEKSRLLSDRFSAERPKGSFSTLEIQRTEQGDSAMYLCASSPGRGASNEKLFFGSGTQLSVL.

The chain links TRBV7-2 to TRBJ2-7, with TRBD2 as a possible D gene (5 bases). CDR3 length equals 13 residues. V dropped 5 bases and J dropped 6 bases, with 14 bases sitting between them. Per the germline V gene, CDR1 is SGHTA and CDR2 is FQGNSA. Here the CDR3 reads CASSPGLAGEQYF. The CDR3 DNA follows: TGTGCCAGCAGCCCAGGCCTAGCTGGCGAGCAGTACTTC.

This chain joins TRBV18 and TRBJ2-1, with 15 bases fitting TRBD2. The CDR3 extends over 17 amino acids. Germline assignment: CDR1 KGHSH and CDR2 LQKENI. Trimming at V came to 0 bases and at J to 9 bases, leaving 6 bases not matched to a gene. This chain's CDR3 is CASSPPGGLAGGREQFF. The CDR3 bases are TGTGCCAGCTCACCACCGGGGGGACTAGCGGGAGGCCGTGAGCAGTTCTTC.

The chain combines TRBV9 with TRBJ2-3; 13 bases map to TRBD2. The CDR3 runs 16 residues. The V gene end was trimmed by 3 bases and the J gene end by 5 bases; junction bases not matched to a gene: 6. Germline V gives CDR1 SGDLS, CDR2 YYNGEE. The CDR3 here is CASSDGTSGNGDTQYF. The CDR3 DNA follows: TGTGCCAGCAGCGACGGGACTAGCGGGAACGGAGATACGCAGTATTTT.